Listed here is a single TCR beta chain. The antigen is unknown. These data are taken from a study of response to subunit inactivated influenza vaccine. Trimming shortened V by 1 base and J by 3 bases, and 3 bases separated the two germline ends. The CDR3 contains 13 residues. The germline V gene has CDR1 KGHSH and CDR2 LQKENI. TCRdb used MiXCR to reprocess the RT-PCR reads, holding one entry per CDR3 protein. The sample includes 450,000 to 500,000 distinct CDR3 sequences, around 9.9% of them seen just once. Broader study findings: It was the authors' suggestion that each seasonal influenza vaccination recruits few new T cells.

This clonotype was sampled from a middle-aged man who received an inactivated influenza vaccine. This chain joins TRBV18 and TRBJ2-2; the D is unclear. The material was PBMCs from blood, obtained more than 35 days after vaccination. The CDR3 protein is CASSPRYTGELFF. CDR3 nucleotides: TGTGCCAGCTCACCACGGTACACCGGGGAGCTGTTTTTT.